This T cell receptor beta chain was recorded in a study of shared clonotypes between healthy human individuals. The study's findings and limits: Rarefaction showed sorted-subset sequencing was incomplete despite large depth.

Assay: immunoSEQ multiplex PCR; the TCRdb copy retains only in-frame clones and omits some. Among more than 2 million clones listed, less than 95% were seen once. Naive CD8 cells lacked CD45RO and underwent positive selection for CCR7, leaving out terminally differentiated effector memory CD45RA+ cells. For this clone: Antigen unknown.

The ends were cut back, 3 bases at V and 1 base at J, with 6 bases in the middle. This CDR3 contains 13 residues. The germline V gene encodes CDR1 MNHNS and CDR2 SASEGT. V and J are TRBV6-1 and TRBJ2-5; D not certain. Sequencing input: naive CD8+ T cells sorted from blood. The sequence came from a man aged 18-30 years in good health. As DNA, the CDR3 is TGTGCCAGCAGTGAGTGGATCCAAGAGACCCAGTACTTC. It encodes CASSEWIQETQYF.